This record covers a single T cell receptor (beta chain). The clone's antigen remains unknown. No quality values exist for individual bases; no much larger clone is one base distant. The data are from a study of control samples from healthy donors and cancer patients (dated by TCRdb to 2020 to 2022). Libraries were prepared through the immunoSEQ multiplex PCR assay. The immuneACCESS repertoire file appears here via TCRdb, limited to in-frame rearrangements. These files lack a portion of the clones; in checked studies, under half of the deficit traces to unresolved V genes, and the cause of the others is not known. Recorded for this sample are 95,000 to 100,000 clones; about four fifths of them occurred a single time. 2% to 2.5% of the sample goes to the ten largest clones. The sample was blood. This TCR derives from a man aged 60 to 69 in good health.

For the CDR3, the sequence is CASSQSQQVNTEAFF. The DNA sequence is given as TGCGCCAGCAGTCAATCGCAACAGGTGAACACTGAAGCTTTCTTT. The receptor chain draws on TRBV23-1 and TRBJ1-1; a tentative D match to TRBD1 spans 5 bases. TRBV23-1 is treated as an ORF (open reading frame) with a function not yet certain. From cysteine to phenylalanine, the CDR3 is 15 amino acids long. Only the CDR3 DNA is retained, 45 bases long and in frame from the first base. Cut back by 0 bases and 0 bases, the V and J ends lie 8 bases apart.